The rows below give T cell receptor beta chains drawn from one sample of a study of blood T cells in healthy people across ages. One entry per CDR3 protein results from TCRdb running MiXCR on the 5' RACE reads. The sample has roughly 800,000 distinct CDR3 sequences; roughly 64% are singletons. The sequencing input was blood. These receptors all come from a man in his thirties or forties in good health. Each CDR3 is given with its conserved first and last residue. The D gene is left open where the match is weak. Rows give clone size only sometimes, using once, few, many, or a class for an expanded clone.

-	TRBD2	TRBV28	TRBJ2-3	CASSPQLAGVGTDTQYF	TGTGCCAGCAGTCCCCAACTAGCGGGAGTTGGCACAGATACGCAGTATTTT
-	-	TRBV6-1	TRBJ2-7	CASSEVSGPYEQYF	TGTGCCAGCAGTGAAGTTAGCGGACCCTACGAGCAGTACTTC
-	-	TRBV15	TRBJ1-2	CATSRVEGHGYTF	TGTGCCACCAGCAGAGTAGAAGGGCATGGCTACACCTTC
-	-	TRBV6-2/TRBV6-3	TRBJ1-5	CASRPSRSNQPQHF	TGTGCCAGCAGGCCATCGAGGAGCAATCAGCCCCAGCATTTT
-	TRBD1	TRBV29-1	TRBJ2-7	CSGRDRVSEQYF	TGCAGCGGCCGGGACAGGGTCTCCGAGCAGTACTTC
-	-	TRBV6-2/TRBV6-3	TRBJ2-6	CASIKIPGAPVLTF	TGTGCCAGCATCAAGATACCGGGGGCCCCAGTCCTGACTTTC
few	-	TRBV6-6	TRBJ2-7	CASSYSSRTAEFYEQYF	TGTGCCAGCAGTTACTCGAGCCGGACAGCGGAGTTCTACGAGCAGTACTTC
few	-	TRBV7-2	TRBJ2-5	CASSLGPLGTQYF	TGTGCCAGCAGCTTAGGTCCCCTCGGGACCCAGTACTTC
few	TRBD2	TRBV29-1	TRBJ2-1	CSVAREGRLRYNEQFF	TGCAGCGTTGCCCGGGAGGGCCGCCTCCGTTACAATGAGCAGTTCTTC
-	-	TRBV27	TRBJ2-1	CASSSALLNEQFF	TGTGCCAGCAGTTCCGCACTCCTTAATGAGCAGTTCTTC
-	-	TRBV28	TRBJ1-2	CASSYTDFYGYTF	TGTGCCAGCAGCTACACGGACTTCTATGGCTACACCTTC
once	-	TRBV20-1	TRBJ2-3	CSAETGTDTQYF	TGCAGTGCCGAAACAGGCACAGATACGCAGTATTTT
few	TRBD2	TRBV2	TRBJ2-5	CASTPGGRETQYF	TGTGCCAGCACCCCGGGAGGACGGGAGACCCAGTACTTC
-	TRBD2	TRBV6-2/TRBV6-3	TRBJ2-7	CASSYGWLAGKSAEQYF	TGTGCCAGCAGTTACGGCTGGCTAGCGGGAAAGTCGGCCGAGCAGTACTTC
few	-	TRBV18	TRBJ2-3	CASSPPGPSTDTQYF	TGTGCCAGCTCACCACCGGGGCCTAGCACAGATACGCAGTATTTT
many	-	TRBV6-6	TRBJ1-2	CASQQSGFGYTF	TGTGCCAGCCAACAGTCGGGGTTTGGCTACACCTTC
few	-	TRBV12-3/TRBV12-4	TRBJ2-3	CASSLELSTDTQYF	TGTGCCAGCAGTTTGGAACTATCCACAGATACGCAGTATTTT
few	-	TRBV15	TRBJ2-7	CATSRDLVGTHEQYF	TGTGCCACCAGCAGAGATCTTGTGGGAACCCACGAGCAGTACTTC
-	TRBD2	TRBV5-1	TRBJ2-7	CASSSGTSGLRTYEQYF	TGCGCCAGCAGTTCCGGGACTAGCGGCCTCCGCACCTACGAGCAGTACTTC
-	-	TRBV7-2	TRBJ1-2	CASSRGSPGTGGYTF	TGTGCCAGCAGCAGGGGGAGTCCAGGCACGGGTGGCTACACCTTC
-	-	TRBV7-9	TRBJ1-4	CASSFERGEKLFF	TGTGCCAGCAGCTTTGAGAGAGGGGAAAAACTGTTTTTT
few	TRBD2	TRBV29-1	TRBJ2-1	CSVGLAGGNEQFF	TGCAGTGTTGGGCTAGCGGGGGGGAACGAGCAGTTCTTC